This record concerns one T cell receptor beta chain sequence. Its recognized antigen is unknown. Within one base of it there is no much larger clone, and no base qualities were kept. Enrolling through a virtual design, the prospective study's participants ranged in age from roughly 18 to 95 years and lived across 20 to 25 United States geographic areas. In the prospective study, participants were assigned to cohorts based on the clinical history participants reported in a screening survey and a study questionnaire. ImmuneRACE Cohort 3 recovered participants were defined by two consecutive negative NP/OP PCR tests, healthcare professional clearance, or symptom resolution. In the prospective study, whole blood, serum and a nasopharyngeal or oropharyngeal swab were collected from each participant by mobile phlebotomists. Additional blood draws and questionnaires over an approximately two-month period could optionally be provided by prospective study participants. Blood samples from the prospective study were shipped frozen or at room temperature prior to DNA extraction.

The data were taken from a study of blood T cell repertoires in COVID-19 (dated by TCRdb to the early 2020s). In the study overall: Collaborator samples came from the United States, Italy and Spain and covered acute and convalescent phases of COVID-19. The material from the prospective study consisted of cDNA or gDNA derived from T cells, B-cell-depleted T cells, or PBMCs. Subjects who had been exposed to COVID-19, were actively infected with it, or had recovered from it provided the deeply sampled blood TCRbeta repertoires that made up the dataset. The repertoires were made available in a free public database intended to serve as a resource for research on the immune response to SARS-CoV-2. The samples were drawn from two sources: the first 160 participants of the ongoing ImmuneRACE study, and fewer than 1,500 subjects contributed by 6 global collaborators. The sample metadata nearly always contained a de-identified subject ID, COVID-19 status, age in years and sex. Where HLA class I and class II types were available, the types were taken from metadata supplied by the sample provider, not from assay-based typing.

What the study reported, not specific to this receptor: The quantity of clinical and demographic metadata differed by source and by participant and was supplied without curation.

TCRbeta CDR3 regions were amplified from genomic DNA using the immunoSEQ Assay, a bias-controlled multiplex PCR. Per the source publication's procedure: The number of nucleated cells in each sample was estimated from the amplification of reference gene primers within the assay. Sequence reads were collapsed and filtered to measure the absolute abundance of every unique TCRbeta CDR3 rearrangement. For each sample, productive Simpson clonality was calculated by taking the square root of Simpson's diversity index across productive rearrangements. As stored in TCRdb, this immuneACCESS dataset retains in-frame rearrangements with V and J assigned. A fraction of the clones does not appear; measured against another copy, unresolved V genes explain less than half of the discrepancy, and the remainder lacks a known reason. Clonal size and the V and J genes are those of that table, whereas D and trimming came from the DNA. Present in this sample are over 400,000 clones, about 88% of which were seen just once. The ten largest account for more than 7.5% of the sample.

This receptor was taken from a woman aged 60-75 years who had recovered from COVID-19. The sequenced sample consisted of PBMCs or T cells enriched from blood (not recorded which).

The CDR3 in this case is CASSLDGTGELFF. The nucleotides are TGTGCCAGCAGCCTGGACGGCACCGGGGAGCTGTTTTTT. This receptor chain uses TRBV5-4 and TRBJ2-2, with the D gene not confidently named. Reading from cysteine to phenylalanine, the CDR3 counts 13 amino acids. Only the CDR3 region is kept as DNA, spanning 39 bases read in frame from base 1. V lost 4 bases and J lost 4 bases; the stretch between them is 8 bases long. For CDR1 and CDR2, the germline V gene (reference sequence) lists SGHNT and YYREEE.